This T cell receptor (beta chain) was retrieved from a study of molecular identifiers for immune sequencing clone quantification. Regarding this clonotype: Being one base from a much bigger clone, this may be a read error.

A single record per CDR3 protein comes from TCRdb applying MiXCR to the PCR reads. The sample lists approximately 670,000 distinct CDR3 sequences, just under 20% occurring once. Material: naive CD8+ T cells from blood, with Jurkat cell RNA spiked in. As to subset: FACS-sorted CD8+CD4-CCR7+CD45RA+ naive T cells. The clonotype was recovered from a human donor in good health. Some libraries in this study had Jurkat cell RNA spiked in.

CDR3 sequence: CASSLLGDRQGTQYF. The CDR3 DNA is TGTGCCAGCAGCTTATTGGGGGACAGGCAAGGGACCCAGTACTTC. The chain joins TRBV7-9 to TRBJ2-5, with TRBD1 matching over 8 bases. The CDR3 runs 15 residues. Germline values: CDR1 SEHNR, CDR2 FQNEAQ (reference sequence).